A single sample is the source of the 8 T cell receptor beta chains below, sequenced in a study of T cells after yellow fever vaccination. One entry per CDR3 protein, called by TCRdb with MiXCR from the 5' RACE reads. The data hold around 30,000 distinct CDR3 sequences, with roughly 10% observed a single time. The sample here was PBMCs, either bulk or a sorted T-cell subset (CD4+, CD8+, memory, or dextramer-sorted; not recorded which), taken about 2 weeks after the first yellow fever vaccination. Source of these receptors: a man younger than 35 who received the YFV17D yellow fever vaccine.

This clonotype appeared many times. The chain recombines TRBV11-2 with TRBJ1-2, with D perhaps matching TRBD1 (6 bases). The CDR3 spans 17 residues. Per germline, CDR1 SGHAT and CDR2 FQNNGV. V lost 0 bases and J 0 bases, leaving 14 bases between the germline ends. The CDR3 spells CASSLEGPGASNYGYTF. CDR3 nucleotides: TGTGCCAGCAGCTTAGAAGGGCCAGGGGCCTCTAACTATGGCTACACCTTC.

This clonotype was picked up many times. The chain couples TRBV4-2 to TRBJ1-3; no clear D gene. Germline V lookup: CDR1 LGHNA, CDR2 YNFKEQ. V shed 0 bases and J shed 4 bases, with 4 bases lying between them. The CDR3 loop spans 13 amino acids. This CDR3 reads CASSQDTGNTIYF. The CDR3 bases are TGTGCCAGCAGCCAAGATACAGGAAACACCATATATTTT.

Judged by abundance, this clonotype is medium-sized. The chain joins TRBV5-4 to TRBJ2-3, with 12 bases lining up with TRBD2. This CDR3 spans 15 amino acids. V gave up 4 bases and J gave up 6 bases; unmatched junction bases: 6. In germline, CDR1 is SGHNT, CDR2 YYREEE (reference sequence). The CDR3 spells CASSRRTSGEDTQYF. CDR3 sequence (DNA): TGTGCCAGCAGCAGACGGACTAGCGGGGAGGATACGCAGTATTTT.

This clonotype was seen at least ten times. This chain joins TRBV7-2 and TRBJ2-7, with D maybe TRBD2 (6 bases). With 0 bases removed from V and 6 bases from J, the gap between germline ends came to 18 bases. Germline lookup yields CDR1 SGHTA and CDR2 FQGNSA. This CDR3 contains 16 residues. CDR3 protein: CASSLAGTSLYREQYF. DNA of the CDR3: TGTGCCAGCAGCTTAGCTGGGACTTCCCTATACCGCGAGCAGTACTTC.

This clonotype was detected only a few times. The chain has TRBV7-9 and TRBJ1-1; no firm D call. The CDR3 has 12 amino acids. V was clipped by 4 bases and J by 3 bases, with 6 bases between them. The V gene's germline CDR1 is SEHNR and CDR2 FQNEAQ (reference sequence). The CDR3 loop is CASSYRDTEAFF. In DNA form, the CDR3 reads TGTGCCAGCAGCTACCGAGACACTGAAGCTTTCTTT.

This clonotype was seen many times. CDR3 region: CASRTGGNNEQFF. The CDR3 DNA reads as TGTGCCAGCAGGACAGGGGGAAACAATGAGCAGTTCTTC. V is TRBV5-4 and J is TRBJ2-1; 9 bases align to TRBD1. Unmatched junction bases numbered 2, after V lost 5 bases and J lost 5 bases. The CDR3 covers 13 residues. Looked up from germline, CDR1 is SGHNT and CDR2 is YYREEE (reference sequence).

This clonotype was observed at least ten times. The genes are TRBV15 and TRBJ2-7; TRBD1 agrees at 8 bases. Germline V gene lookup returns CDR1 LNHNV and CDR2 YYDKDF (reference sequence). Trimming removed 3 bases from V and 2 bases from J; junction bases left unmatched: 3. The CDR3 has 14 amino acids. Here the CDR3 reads CATSSGTGPYEQYV. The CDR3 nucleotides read TGTGCCACCAGCAGCGGGACAGGACCCTACGAGCAGTACGTC.

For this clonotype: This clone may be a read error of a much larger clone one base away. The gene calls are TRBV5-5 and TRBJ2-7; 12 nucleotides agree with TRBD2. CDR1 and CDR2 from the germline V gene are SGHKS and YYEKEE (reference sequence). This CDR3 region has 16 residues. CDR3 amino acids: CAGSLTRTSGVYEQYF. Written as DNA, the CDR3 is TGTGCCGGCAGCCTGACCCGGACTAGCGGGGTCTACGAGCAGTACTTC.